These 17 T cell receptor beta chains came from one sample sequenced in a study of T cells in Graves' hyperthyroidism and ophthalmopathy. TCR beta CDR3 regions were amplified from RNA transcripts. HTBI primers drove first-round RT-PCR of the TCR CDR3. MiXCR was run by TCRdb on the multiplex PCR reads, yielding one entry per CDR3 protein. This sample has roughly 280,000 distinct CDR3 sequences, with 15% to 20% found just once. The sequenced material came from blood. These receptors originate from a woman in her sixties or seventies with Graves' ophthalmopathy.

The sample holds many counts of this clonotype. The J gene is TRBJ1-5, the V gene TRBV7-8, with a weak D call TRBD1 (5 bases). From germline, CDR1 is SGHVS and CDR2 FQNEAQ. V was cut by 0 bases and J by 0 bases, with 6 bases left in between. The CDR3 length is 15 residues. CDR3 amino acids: CASSLAGGSNQPQHF. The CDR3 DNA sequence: TGTGCCAGCAGCTTAGCGGGGGGTAGCAATCAGCCCCAGCATTTT. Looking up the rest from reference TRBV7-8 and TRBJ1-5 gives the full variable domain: GAGVSQSPRYKVAKRGQDVALRCDPISGHVSLFWYQQALGQGPEFLTYFQNEAQLDKSGLPSDRFFAERPEGSVSTLKIQRTQQEDSAVYLCASSLAGGSNQPQHFGDGTRLSIL.

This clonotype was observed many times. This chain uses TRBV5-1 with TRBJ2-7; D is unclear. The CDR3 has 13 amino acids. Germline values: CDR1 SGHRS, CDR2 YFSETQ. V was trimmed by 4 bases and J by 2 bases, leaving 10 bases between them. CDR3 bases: TGCGCCAGCAGCCCTTCAGCCCCCTACGAGCAGTACTTC. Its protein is CASSPSAPYEQYF.

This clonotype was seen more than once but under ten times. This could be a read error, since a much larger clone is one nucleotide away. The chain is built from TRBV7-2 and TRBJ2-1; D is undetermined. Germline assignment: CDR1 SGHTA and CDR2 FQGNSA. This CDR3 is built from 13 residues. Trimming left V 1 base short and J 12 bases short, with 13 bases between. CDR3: CASSLVHGGGQFF. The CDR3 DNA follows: TGTGCCAGCAGCTTAGTTCACGGTGGTGGGCAGTTCTTC.

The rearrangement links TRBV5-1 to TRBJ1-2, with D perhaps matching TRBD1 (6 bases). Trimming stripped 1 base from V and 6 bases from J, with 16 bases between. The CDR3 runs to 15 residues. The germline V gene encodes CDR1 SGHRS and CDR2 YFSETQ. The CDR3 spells CASSLMPDSSNGYTF. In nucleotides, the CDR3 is TGCGCCAGCAGCTTGATGCCGGACAGCTCAAATGGCTACACCTTC.

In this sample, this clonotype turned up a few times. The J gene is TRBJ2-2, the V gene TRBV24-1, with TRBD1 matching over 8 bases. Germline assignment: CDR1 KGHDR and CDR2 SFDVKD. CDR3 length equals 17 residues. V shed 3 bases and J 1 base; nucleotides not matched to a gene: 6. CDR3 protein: CATSDNIGTGNTGELFF. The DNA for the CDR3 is TGTGCCACCAGTGATAATATAGGGACAGGGAACACCGGGGAGCTGTTTTTT.

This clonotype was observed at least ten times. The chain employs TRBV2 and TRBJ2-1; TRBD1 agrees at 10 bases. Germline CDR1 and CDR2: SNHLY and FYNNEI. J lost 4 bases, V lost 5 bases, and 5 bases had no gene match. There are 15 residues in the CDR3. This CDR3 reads CASSTGQGVYNEQFF. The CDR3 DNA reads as TGTGCCAGCAGTACCGGACAGGGGGTTTACAATGAGCAGTTCTTC.

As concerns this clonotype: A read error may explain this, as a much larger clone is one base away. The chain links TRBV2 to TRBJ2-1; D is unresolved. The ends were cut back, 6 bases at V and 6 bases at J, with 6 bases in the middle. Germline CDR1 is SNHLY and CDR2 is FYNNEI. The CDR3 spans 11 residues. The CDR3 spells CASSVSNEQFF. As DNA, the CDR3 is TGTGCCAGCAGCGTGAGCAATGAGCAGTTCTTC.

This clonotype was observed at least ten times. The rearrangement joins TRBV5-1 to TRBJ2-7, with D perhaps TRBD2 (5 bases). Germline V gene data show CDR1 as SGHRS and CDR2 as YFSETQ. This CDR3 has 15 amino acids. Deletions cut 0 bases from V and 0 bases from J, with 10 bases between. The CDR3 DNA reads TGCGCCAGCAGCTTGGGAGGGCCCCACTCCTACGAGCAGTACTTC. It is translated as CASSLGGPHSYEQYF. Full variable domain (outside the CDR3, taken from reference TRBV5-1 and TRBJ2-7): KAGVTQTPRYLIKTRGQQVTLSCSPISGHRSVSWYQQTPGQGLQFLFEYFSETQRNKGNFPGRFSGRQFSNSRSEMNVSTLELGDSALYLCASSLGGPHSYEQYFGPGTRLTVT.

The CDR3: CAWSELATYNEQFF. The DNA for the CDR3 is TGTGCCTGGAGTGAACTAGCGACCTACAATGAGCAGTTCTTC. The gene calls are TRBV30 and TRBJ2-1; the match to TRBD2 covers 7 bases. CDR3 length equals 14 residues. Germline V gives CDR1 GTSNPN, CDR2 SVGIG (reference sequence). Trimming removed 1 base from V and 2 bases from J; junction bases left unmatched: 2.

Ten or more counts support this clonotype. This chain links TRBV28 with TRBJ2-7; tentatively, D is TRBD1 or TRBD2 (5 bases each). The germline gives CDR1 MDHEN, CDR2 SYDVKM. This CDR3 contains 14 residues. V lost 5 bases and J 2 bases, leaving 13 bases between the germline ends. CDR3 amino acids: CASSGPGRTYEQYF. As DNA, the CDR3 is TGTGCCAGCAGTGGCCCGGGACGAACCTACGAGCAGTACTTC.

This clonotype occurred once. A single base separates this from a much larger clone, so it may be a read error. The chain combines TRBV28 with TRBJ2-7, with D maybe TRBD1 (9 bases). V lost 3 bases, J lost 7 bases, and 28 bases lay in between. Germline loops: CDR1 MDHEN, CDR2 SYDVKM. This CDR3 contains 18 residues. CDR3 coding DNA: TGTGCCAGCAGTTTGACAGGGGGACTAGTGGGTCACCTCGGGGAGCAGTACTTC. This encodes CASSLTGGLVGHLGEQYF.

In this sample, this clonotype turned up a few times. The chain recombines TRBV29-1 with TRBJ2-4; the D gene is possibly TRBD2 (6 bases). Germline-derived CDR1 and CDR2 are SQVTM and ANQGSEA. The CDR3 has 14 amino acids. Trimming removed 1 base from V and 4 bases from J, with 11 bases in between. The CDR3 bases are TGCAGCGTTGAAGGTACAGGACTAAAAAACATTCAGTACTTC. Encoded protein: CSVEGTGLKNIQYF.

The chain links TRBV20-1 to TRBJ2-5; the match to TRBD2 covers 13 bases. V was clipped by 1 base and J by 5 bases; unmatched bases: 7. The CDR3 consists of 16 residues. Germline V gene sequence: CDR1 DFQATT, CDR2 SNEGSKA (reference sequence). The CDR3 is CSARGTSGRIVETQYF. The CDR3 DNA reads TGCAGTGCTAGAGGGACTAGCGGGAGAATTGTGGAGACCCAGTACTTC.

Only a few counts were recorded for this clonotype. The CDR3 coding sequence is TGCGCCAGCAGCCAAGTTTACGGGGGAGCTAATGAAAAACTGTTTTTT. It translates to CASSQVYGGANEKLFF. The chain couples TRBV4-3 to TRBJ1-4; tentative D call: TRBD1 (5 bases). The V end was cut by 1 base, the J end by 3 bases, with 12 bases between. CDR1 is LGHNA and CDR2 is YSLEER in the germline V gene. CDR3 size: 16 residues.

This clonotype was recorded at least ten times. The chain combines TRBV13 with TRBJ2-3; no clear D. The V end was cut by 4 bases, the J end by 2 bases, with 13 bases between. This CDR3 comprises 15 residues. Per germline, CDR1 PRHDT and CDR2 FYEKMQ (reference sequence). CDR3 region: CASSSTASTTDTQYF. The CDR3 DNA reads TGTGCCAGCAGCTCTACAGCGTCAACCACAGATACGCAGTATTTT.

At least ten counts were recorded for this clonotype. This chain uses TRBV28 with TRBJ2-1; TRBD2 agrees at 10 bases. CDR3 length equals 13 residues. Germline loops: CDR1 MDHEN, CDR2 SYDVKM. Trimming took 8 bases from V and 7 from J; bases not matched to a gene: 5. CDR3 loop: CASLAGGGNEQFF. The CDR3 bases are TGTGCCAGCTTAGCGGGAGGTGGTAATGAGCAGTTCTTC. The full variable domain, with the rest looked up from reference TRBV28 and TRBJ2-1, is DVKVTQSSRYLVKRTGEKVFLECVQDMDHENMFWYRQDPGLGLRLIYFSYDVKMKEKGDIPEGYSVSREKKERFSLILESASTNQTSMYLCASLAGGGNEQFFGPGTRLTVL.

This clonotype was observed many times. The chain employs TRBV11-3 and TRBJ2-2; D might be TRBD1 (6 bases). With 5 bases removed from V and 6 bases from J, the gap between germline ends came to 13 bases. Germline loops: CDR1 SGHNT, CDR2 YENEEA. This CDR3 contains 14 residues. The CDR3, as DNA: TGTGCCAGCAGCCTAAGAGGGGGAGCCGGGGAGCTGTTTTTT. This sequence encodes CASSLRGGAGELFF.